This paragraph covers one T cell receptor beta chain sequence. Its antigen is currently not known. Possible read error: a much larger clone is one base away. Total RNA and DNA were co-extracted from about 19-30 mg of bulk tissue with the AllPrep DNA/RNA mini kit, without cell sorting. Between late 2015 and early 2016, about 5 patients in China with histopathologically diagnosed primary liver carcinoma had their tumors surgically resected. Chronic HBV infection was present in the patients, and the patients were treatment-naive at sampling. Five spatially separated regions were sampled from each tumor: the superior, inferior, left-lateral and right-lateral poles, plus the tumor centre. Histological examination found more than 75% viable tumor cells in every tumor sample. Pieces of fresh tumor and adjacent tissue were cut in half, with one half kept in RNAlater at -80 degrees C and the other half sent for histology.

TCRbeta-specific cDNA was reverse-transcribed from 500 ng total RNA using a constant-region primer and ProtoScript II reverse transcriptase. Construction of the TCRbeta libraries relied on three nested rounds of multiplex PCR, following a slightly modified ARM-PCR procedure. Each of the first two PCR rounds ran for about 10 cycles and used multiplex TRBV1-TRBV30 forward primers together with a Cbeta reverse primer. Sample barcodes and Illumina adapters were attached in a final 25-cycle PCR using Deep VentR polymerase. Amplicons of 200-500 bp were gel-purified with a QIAquick gel extraction kit before sequencing. The TCRbeta amplicons were sequenced with 250-bp paired-end reads on an Illumina HiSeq 2500. Processing in the source paper ran as follows. To recover full CDR3 sequences, reads were quality-trimmed using Trimmomatic v0.33 and paired reads were then merged using FLASH v1.2.11. V, D and J germline segments were assigned to the rearranged TCRbeta sequences using MiGEC v1.2.1b. Clonotype statistics, along with Shannon-Wiener diversity indices, were calculated using VDJtools v1.0.0. Except for diversity analysis, only the 250 most abundant clonotypes of each sample were used in subsequent analyses to reduce sampling bias. In-frame beta chains were kept once TCRdb had trimmed the public reads at Q25 with fastp and called clones with MiXCR. Duplicate CDR3 protein sequences are folded into a single record with the most common DNA and genes. TCRdb's processing, not the authors' own work, is the source of the V and J calls. This sample gives about 54,000 distinct CDR3 sequences in total; around three quarters of them show up just once. The top ten clonotypes cover about 25% of the sample.

The sample comes from a study of tumor-infiltrating lymphocytes in primary liver carcinoma (dated by TCRdb to 2016 to 2017). For the study in its entirety: Hepatocellular carcinoma (four) or combined HCC and intrahepatic cholangiocarcinoma (one) was present in the five patients, who were three men and two women aged 30 to 69 years. Tumors of the five patients were stage T1-T3 N0M0 with maximum diameters of 4.2 to 10 cm. Each sample produced roughly 3.65 to 8 million productive TCRbeta reads, and read depth showed no significant difference between tissue types. For each liver tumor, the study sampled five regions along with adjacent normal tissue and blood, and applied TCRbeta repertoire sequencing, expression microarrays and whole-exome sequencing. A total of roughly 35 specimens from 5 patients underwent TCRbeta repertoire sequencing, comprising some 25 tumor regions, 5 adjacent noncancerous liver tissues and 5 peripheral blood samples. The roughly 27 tumor region samples were profiled with Agilent mRNA microarrays so that TCRbeta repertoire diversity could be related to the local molecular phenotype. Reproducibility between technical replicate repertoires was high, with correlation coefficients above 0.95 and mean shared-clone rates roughly 0.87.

Reading from cysteine to phenylalanine, the CDR3 counts 16 amino acids. Solely the CDR3 DNA is kept, with 48 bases framed from the first base. The germline V gene yields SGHNT for CDR1 and YENEEA for CDR2. Broad study findings and their caveats: Repertoire overlap was found to be higher between tumor regions (mean approximately 35%) than between tumor-adjacent (about 17%) or tumor-blood (about 15%) pairs, consistent with antigen-driven expansion. Compared with blood, tumors had a significantly larger share of the repertoire taken up by the top 250 clones (p = 0.039). Because the samples were bulk and unsorted, CD4+ and CD8+ T cell repertoires could not be compared. Only about 7.5-25% of top clones were present in all five regions of a tumor, suggesting spatial heterogeneity of tumor-infiltrating T cells. Because sequencing covered only the TCR beta chain and unpaired alpha chains were not captured, true repertoire diversity is likely underestimated. Only 4 to 6 patients were included in the study, and the authors note that the findings should be validated in a larger study.

Input material: liver tumor tissue from sampling region 2. The cell subset or site label, read with the paper, signifies: tumor region T2, inferior pole. The V and J segments used are TRBV11-3 and TRBJ1-5; the D gene remains uncertain. This clonotype was sampled from a man aged 35 to 55 with primary liver carcinoma and hepatitis B virus infection. CDR3 sequence: CAISFPGEYSNQPQHF. In nucleotide form, the sequence is TGTGCCATCAGCTTTCCCGGCGAATATAGCAATCAGCCCCAGCATTTT.